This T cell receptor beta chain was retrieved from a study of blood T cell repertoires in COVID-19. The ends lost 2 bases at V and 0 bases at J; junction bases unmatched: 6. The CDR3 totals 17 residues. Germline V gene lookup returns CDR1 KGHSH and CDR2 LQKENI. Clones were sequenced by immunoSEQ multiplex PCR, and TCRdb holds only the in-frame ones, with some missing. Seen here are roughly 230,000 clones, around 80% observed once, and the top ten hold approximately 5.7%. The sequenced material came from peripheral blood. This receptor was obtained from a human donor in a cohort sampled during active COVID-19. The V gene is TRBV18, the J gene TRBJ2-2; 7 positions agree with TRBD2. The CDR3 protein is CASSPTSGGANTGELFF. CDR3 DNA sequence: TGTGCCAGCTCACCAACCTCGGGGGGTGCGAACACCGGGGAGCTGTTTTTT.